The clone carrying this T cell receptor beta chain was seen repeatedly, ten times or more. The antigen is unknown. CDR1 MNHEY and CDR2 SVGAGI come from the germline V gene. The CDR3 totals 12 residues. V was cut by 4 bases and J by 3 bases, with 7 bases left in between. The sample is drawn from a study of CD8 T cells in ankylosing spondylitis. The study, taken as a whole, reports: Seemingly characteristic of ankylosing spondylitis blood was a TCR beta motif consisting of eight highly homologous variants.

TCRdb independently ran MiXCR on the 5' RACE reads; one entry per CDR3 protein. The table has some 240,000 distinct CDR3 sequences, 24% seen once. Sequencing used blood, either unsorted or a sorted T cell fraction (not recorded which). The chain has TRBV6-5 and TRBJ2-7; D is uncertain. The sequence came from a male donor with ankylosing spondylitis or in good health (not recorded which). DNA of the CDR3: TGTGCCAGCAGTTCAGACAACTACGAGCAGTACTTC. As protein: CASSSDNYEQYF.